This T cell receptor beta chain was recorded in a study of TIL therapy for anti-PD-1-resistant metastatic lung cancer. Across the study: Tumors had a median PD-L1 proportion score of 4.5% to 7%. Study findings and constraints: TIL clonotype persistence in blood showed no apparent association with response.

Details on this clone: Its antigen is not identified.

This was the immunoSEQ v3 assay. Method: immunoSEQ multiplex PCR; TCRdb's copy keeps in-frame clones and lacks some. The table records about 19,000 clones, around 79% of them present only once. J gave up 5 bases and V 3 bases, and 12 bases lay outside the gene matches. The CDR3 length is 16 residues. Per germline, CDR1 SGDLS and CDR2 YYNGEE. Time point defined: pre-treatment sample, taken before nivolumab and TIL therapy. Material: blood, obtained at baseline. The V call is TRBV9, the J call TRBJ2-7; 9 bases align to TRBD2. This TCR came from a person aged 25 to 85 with non-small cell lung cancer. In nucleotides, the CDR3 is TGTGCCAGCAGCGCCGACCGGGCTAGCGGGAATAACGAGCAGTACTTC. This encodes CASSADRASGNNEQYF.